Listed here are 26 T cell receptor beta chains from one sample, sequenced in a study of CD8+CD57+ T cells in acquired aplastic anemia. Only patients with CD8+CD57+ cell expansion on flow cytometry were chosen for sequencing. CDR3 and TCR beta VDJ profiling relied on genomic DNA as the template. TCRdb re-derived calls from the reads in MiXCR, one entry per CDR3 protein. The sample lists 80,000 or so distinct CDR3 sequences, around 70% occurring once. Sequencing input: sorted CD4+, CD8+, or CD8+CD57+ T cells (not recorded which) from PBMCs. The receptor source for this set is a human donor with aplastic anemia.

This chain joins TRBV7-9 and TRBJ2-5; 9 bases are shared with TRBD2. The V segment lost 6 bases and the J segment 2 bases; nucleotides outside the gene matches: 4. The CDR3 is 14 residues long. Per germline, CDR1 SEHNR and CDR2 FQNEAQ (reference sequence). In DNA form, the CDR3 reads TGTGCCAGCAGACACCTAGCGGGGCAAGAGACCCAGTACTTC. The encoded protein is CASRHLAGQETQYF.

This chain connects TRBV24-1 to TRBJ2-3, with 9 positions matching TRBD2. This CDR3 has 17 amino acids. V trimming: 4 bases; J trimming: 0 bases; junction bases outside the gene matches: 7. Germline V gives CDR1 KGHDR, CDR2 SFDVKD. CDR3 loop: CATSDQRLAASTDTQYF. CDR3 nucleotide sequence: TGTGCCACCAGTGACCAAAGACTAGCGGCTAGCACAGATACGCAGTATTTT.

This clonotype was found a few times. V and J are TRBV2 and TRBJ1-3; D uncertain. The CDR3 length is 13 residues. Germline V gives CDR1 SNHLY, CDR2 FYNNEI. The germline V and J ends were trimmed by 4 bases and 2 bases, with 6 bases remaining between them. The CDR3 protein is CASSAYTGNTIYF. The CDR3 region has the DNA TGTGCCAGCAGTGCCTACACTGGAAACACCATATATTTT.

The CDR3 DNA reads TGCAGTGCTAGGGGACAGGTAGCCTATGGCTACACCTTC. Its protein product is CSARGQVAYGYTF. The chain combines TRBV20-1 with TRBJ1-2; TRBD1 matches 8 bases. The CDR3 loop spans 13 amino acids. Germline V gene sequence: CDR1 DFQATT, CDR2 SNEGSKA (reference sequence). V was pared by 3 bases and J by 4 bases, with 4 bases of the junction left unmatched.

In nucleotides, the CDR3 is TGTGCCACCAGTGCCCAACAGGGGGCTTACAATGAGCAGTTCTTC. Amino acid sequence: CATSAQQGAYNEQFF. This chain links TRBV24-1 with TRBJ2-1, with 9 bases identical to TRBD1. Germline values: CDR1 KGHDR, CDR2 SFDVKD. With 5 bases clipped from V and 4 bases from J, the junction kept 5 bases outside the gene matches. The CDR3 covers 15 residues.

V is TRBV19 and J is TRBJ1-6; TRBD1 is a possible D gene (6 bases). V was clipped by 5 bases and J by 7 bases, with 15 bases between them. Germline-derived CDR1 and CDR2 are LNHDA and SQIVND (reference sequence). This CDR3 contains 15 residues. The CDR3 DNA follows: TGTGCCAGTAGTCTCACCTGGGGACAAAATTCACCCCTCCACTTT. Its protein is CASSLTWGQNSPLHF.

This CDR3 is CASIGEQGISPLHF. CDR3 coding DNA: TGTGCCAGCATTGGGGAACAGGGGATTTCACCCCTCCACTTT. The rearrangement joins TRBV6-1 to TRBJ1-6; 7 positions match TRBD1. The CDR3 spans 14 residues. Germline V lookup: CDR1 MNHNS, CDR2 SASEGT. V shed 7 bases and J 9 bases; nucleotides not matched to a gene: 9.

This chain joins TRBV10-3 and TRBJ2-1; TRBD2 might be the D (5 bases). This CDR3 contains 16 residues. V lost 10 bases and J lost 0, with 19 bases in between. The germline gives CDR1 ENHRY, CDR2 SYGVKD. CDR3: CATSAGSESSYNEQFF. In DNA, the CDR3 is TGTGCCACCTCCGCGGGCAGCGAGAGCTCCTACAATGAGCAGTTCTTC.

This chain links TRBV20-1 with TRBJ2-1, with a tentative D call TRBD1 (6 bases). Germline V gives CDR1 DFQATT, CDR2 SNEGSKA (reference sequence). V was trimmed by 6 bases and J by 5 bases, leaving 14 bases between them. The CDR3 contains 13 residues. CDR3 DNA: TGCAGTGCCTCGGGACACTGGGACAATGAGCAGTTCTTC. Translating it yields CSASGHWDNEQFF.

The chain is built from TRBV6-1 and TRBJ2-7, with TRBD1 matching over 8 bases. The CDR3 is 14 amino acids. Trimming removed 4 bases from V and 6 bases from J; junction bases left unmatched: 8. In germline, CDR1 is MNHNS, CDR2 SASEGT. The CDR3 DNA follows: TGTGCCAGCAGTGTCAGGGGGCAGGGAGCCGAGCAGTACTTC. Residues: CASSVRGQGAEQYF.

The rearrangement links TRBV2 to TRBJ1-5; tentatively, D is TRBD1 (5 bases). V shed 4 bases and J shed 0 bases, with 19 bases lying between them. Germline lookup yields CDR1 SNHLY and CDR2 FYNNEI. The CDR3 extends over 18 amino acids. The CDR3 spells CASSVWLGRGDSNQPQHF. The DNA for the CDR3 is TGTGCCAGCAGTGTTTGGTTGGGCAGAGGGGATAGCAATCAGCCCCAGCATTTT.

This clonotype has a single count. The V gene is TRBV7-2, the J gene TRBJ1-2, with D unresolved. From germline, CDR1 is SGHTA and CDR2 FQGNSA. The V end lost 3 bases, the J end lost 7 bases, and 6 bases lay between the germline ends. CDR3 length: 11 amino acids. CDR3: CASSFSLGYTF. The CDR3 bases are TGTGCCAGCAGCTTCTCTCTTGGCTACACCTTC.

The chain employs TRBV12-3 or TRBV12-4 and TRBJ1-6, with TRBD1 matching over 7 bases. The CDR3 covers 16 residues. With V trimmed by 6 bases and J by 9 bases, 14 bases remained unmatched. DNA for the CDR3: TGTGCCAGCAGCCAGACAGGGCTCCGGATGATTTCACCCCTCCACTTT. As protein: CASSQTGLRMISPLHF.

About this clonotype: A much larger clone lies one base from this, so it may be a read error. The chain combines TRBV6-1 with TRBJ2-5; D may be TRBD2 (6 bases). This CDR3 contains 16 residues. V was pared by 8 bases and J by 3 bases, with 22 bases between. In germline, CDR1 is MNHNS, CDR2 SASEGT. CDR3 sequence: CASEHTGLAKKETQYF. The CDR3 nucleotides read TGTGCCAGCGAACACACCGGTCTAGCGAAAAAAGAGACCCAGTACTTC.

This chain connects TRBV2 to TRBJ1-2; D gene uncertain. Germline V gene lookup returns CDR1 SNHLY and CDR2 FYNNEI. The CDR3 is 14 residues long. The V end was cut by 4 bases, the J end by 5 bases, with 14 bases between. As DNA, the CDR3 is TGTGCCAGCAGTGCTTTGAGTGTTGGTTATGGCTACACCTTC. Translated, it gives CASSALSVGYGYTF.

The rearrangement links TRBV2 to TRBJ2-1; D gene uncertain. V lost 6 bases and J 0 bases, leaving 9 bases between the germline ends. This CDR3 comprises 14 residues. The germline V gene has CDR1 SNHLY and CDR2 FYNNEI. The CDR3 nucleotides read TGTGCCAGCAGCCGGCGGTCCTCCTACAATGAGCAGTTCTTC. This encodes CASSRRSSYNEQFF.

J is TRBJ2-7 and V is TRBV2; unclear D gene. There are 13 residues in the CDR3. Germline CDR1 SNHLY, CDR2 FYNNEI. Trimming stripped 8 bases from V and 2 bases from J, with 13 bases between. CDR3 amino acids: CASSPDRAYEQYF. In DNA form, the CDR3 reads TGTGCCAGCTCACCAGACCGAGCCTACGAGCAGTACTTC. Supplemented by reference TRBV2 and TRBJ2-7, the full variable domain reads EPEVTQTPSHQVTQMGQEVILRCVPISNHLYFYWYRQILGQKVEFLVSFYNNEISEKSEIFDDQFSVERPDGSNFTLKIRSTKLEDSAMYFCASSPDRAYEQYFGPGTRLTVT.

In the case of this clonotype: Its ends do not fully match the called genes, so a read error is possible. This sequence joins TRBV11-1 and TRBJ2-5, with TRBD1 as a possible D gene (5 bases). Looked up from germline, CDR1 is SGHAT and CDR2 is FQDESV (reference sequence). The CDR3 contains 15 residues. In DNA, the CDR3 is TGTGCCAGCAGCGTAGCCTGGGGCTCGCAAGAGACCCAGTACTTC. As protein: CASSVAWGSQETQYF.

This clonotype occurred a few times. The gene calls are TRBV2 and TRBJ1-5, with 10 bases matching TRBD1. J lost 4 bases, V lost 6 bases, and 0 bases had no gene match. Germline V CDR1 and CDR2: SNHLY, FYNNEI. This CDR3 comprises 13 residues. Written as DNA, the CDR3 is TGTGCCAGCAGGGGACAGGGGAATCAGCCCCAGCATTTT. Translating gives CASRGQGNQPQHF.

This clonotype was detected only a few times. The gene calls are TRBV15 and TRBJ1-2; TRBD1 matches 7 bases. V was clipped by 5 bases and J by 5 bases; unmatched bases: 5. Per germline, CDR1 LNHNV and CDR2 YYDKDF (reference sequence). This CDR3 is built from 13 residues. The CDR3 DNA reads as TGTGCCACCAGCGGAGGGGGCGGTTATGGCTACACCTTC. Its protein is CATSGGGGYGYTF.

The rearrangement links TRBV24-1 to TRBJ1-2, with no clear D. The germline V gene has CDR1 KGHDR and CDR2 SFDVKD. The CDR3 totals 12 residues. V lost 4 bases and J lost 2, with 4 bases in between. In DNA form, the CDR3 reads TGTGCCACCAGTGAGGGGAACTATGGCTACACCTTC. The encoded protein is CATSEGNYGYTF.

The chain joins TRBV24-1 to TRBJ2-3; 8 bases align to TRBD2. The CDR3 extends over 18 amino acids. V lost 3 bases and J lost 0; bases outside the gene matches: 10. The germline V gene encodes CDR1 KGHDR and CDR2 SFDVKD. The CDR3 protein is CATSDPPGAGASTDTQYF. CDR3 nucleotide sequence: TGTGCCACCAGTGATCCCCCGGGAGCGGGGGCTAGCACAGATACGCAGTATTTT.

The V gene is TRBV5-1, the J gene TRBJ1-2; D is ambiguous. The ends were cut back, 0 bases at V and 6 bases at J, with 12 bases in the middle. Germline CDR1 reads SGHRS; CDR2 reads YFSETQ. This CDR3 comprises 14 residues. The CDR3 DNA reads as TGCGCCAGCAGCTTGGCCCTGGGAGTAAATGGCTACACCTTC. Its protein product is CASSLALGVNGYTF.

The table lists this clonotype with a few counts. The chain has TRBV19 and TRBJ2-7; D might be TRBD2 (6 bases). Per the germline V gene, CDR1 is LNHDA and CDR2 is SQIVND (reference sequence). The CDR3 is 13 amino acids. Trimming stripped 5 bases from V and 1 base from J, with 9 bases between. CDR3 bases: TGTGCCAGTAGTGGCGGGGAATCCTACGAGCAGTACTTC. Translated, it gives CASSGGESYEQYF.

CDR3 bases: TGTGCCAGTAGTGGTGGACAGGGGAACACCGGGGAGCTGTTTTTT. It specifies CASSGGQGNTGELFF. This chain connects TRBV19 to TRBJ2-2; 8 bases map to TRBD1. CDR3 length: 15 amino acids. Germline V gives CDR1 LNHDA, CDR2 SQIVND (reference sequence). The junction had 3 bases not matched to a gene; V was cut back by 5 bases and J by 1 base.

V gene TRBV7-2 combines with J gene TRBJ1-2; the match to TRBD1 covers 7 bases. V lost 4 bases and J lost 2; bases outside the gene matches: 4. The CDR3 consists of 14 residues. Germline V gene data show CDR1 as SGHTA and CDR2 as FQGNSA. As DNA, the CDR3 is TGTGCCAGCAGCTACGGGGACAGAAACTATGGCTACACCTTC. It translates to CASSYGDRNYGYTF.